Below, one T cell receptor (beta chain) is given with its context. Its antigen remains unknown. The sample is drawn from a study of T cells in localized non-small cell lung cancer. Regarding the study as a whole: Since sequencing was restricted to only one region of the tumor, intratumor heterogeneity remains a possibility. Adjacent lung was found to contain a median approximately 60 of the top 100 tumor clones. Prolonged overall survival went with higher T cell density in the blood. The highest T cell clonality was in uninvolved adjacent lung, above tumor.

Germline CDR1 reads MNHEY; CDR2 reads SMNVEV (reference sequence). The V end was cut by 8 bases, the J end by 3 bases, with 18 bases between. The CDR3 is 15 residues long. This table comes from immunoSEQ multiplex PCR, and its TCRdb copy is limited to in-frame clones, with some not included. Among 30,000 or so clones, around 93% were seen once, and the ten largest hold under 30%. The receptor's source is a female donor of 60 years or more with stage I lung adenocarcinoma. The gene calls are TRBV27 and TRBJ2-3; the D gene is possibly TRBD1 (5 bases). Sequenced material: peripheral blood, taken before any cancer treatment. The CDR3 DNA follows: TGTGCCAGCGGGTGGGAAGGGGAAAGAACAGATACGCAGTATTTT. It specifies CASGWEGERTDTQYF.